This TCR beta chain originates from a study of type 1 and type 2 diabetes patients. Background on the study: The whole study generated approximately 19,000,000 paired-end reads. Study-wide points: Some HECs seen only in T1D might also appear in more T2D or control samples.

Genomic DNA was the PCR template. Amplification of the beta chain CDR3 used 30 forward and 13 reverse multiplex primers. In TCRdb, the multiplex PCR reads were re-called with MiXCR into one record per CDR3 protein. The sample lists about 270,000 distinct CDR3 sequences, over 45% occurring once. Other autoimmune diseases and infections within the past four weeks excluded donors. In this sample, this clonotype turned up a few times. Its antigen is not known. This TCR was sampled from a man younger than 35 with type 2 diabetes. Sequenced: peripheral blood mononuclear cells (PBMCs).

The CDR3 nucleotides are TGTGCCAGCAGCACCCGAACGGGAGCCGGGGAGCTGTTTTTT. Translated, it gives CASSTRTGAGELFF. The chain links TRBV7-6 to TRBJ2-2, with TRBD2 as a possible D gene (6 bases). CDR3 length: 14 amino acids. Germline values: CDR1 SGHVS, CDR2 FNYEAQ. The V end was cut by 5 bases, the J end by 6 bases, with 13 bases between.